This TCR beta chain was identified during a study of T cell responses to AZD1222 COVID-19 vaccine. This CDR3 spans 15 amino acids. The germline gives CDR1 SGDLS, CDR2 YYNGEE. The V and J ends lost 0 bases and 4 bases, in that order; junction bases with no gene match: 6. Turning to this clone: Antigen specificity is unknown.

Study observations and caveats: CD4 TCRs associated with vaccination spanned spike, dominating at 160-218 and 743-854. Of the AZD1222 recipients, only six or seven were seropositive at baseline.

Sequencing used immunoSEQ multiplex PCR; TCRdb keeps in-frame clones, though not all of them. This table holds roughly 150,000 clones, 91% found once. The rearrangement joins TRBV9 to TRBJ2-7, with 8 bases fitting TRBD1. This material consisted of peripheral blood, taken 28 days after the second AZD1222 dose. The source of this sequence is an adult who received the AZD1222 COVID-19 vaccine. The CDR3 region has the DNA TGTGCCAGCAGCGTAGCAGGGACAGGCCGATACGAGCAGTACTTC. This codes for CASSVAGTGRYEQYF.